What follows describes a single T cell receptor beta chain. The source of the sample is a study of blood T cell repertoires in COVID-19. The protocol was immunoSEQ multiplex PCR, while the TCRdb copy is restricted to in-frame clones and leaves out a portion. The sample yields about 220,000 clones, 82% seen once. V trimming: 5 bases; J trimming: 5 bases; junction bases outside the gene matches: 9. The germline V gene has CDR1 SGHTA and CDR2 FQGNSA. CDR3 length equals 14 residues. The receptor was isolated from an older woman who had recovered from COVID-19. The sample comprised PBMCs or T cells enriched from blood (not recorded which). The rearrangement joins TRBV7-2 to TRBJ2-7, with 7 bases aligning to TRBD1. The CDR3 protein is CASSIRQGVNEQYF. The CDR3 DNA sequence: TGTGCCAGCAGCATCCGACAGGGAGTCAACGAGCAGTACTTC.